This TCR beta chain was profiled in a study of chemoradiotherapy in HPV16-positive cancers. Study-level findings and limits: For HPV16-positive patients, expanding HPV-responsive T cells associated with longer recurrence-free survival. HPV-specific T cells were functionally defined from only a couple of HPV16-positive patients.

Deletions cut 3 bases from V and 5 bases from J, with 10 bases between. Germline V gene data show CDR1 as GTSNPN and CDR2 as SVGIG (reference sequence). The CDR3 consists of 13 residues. As for this clone: Its antigen remains unknown.

This table comes from immunoSEQ multiplex PCR, and its TCRdb copy is limited to in-frame clones, with some not included. The sample includes about 7,900 clones, 60% to 80% of them seen just once. This material was collected from a patient who underwent chemoradiotherapy. This sequence joins TRBV30 and TRBJ1-4; D is unresolved. The sequence was obtained from a human donor with HPV-associated anogenital cancer. The DNA for the CDR3 is TGTGCCTGGAGCTACACAGCAAATGAAAAACTGTTTTTT. It translates to CAWSYTANEKLFF.